This T cell receptor (beta chain) was sequenced for a study of T-cell memory formation after mild COVID-19. From the 5' RACE reads, TCRdb called clonotypes with MiXCR, one entry per CDR3 protein. The table shows about 290,000 distinct CDR3 sequences, with about 16% occurring only once. Study-wide results and caveats: Cross-reactive memory apparently joined, as some responding clones appeared in pre-infection memory.

With respect to this clonotype: What it binds is not known.

The receptor comes from a man aged 18-30 years who had mild COVID-19 (a few samples of this study predate the infection). Cell type and time point are not known. Specimen: PBMCs or a T cell subset sorted from them (not recorded which).

As DNA, the CDR3 is TGTGCCAGCAGTTTCCCCGCGGGTGGGGGACAGCGGGCCAACGTCCTGACTTTC. Translated: CASSFPAGGGQRANVLTF. The chain carries TRBV12-3 or TRBV12-4 and TRBJ2-6, with TRBD1 matching 7 bases. V dropped 3 bases and J dropped 5; count of bases not matched to a gene: 13. This CDR3 has 18 amino acids.